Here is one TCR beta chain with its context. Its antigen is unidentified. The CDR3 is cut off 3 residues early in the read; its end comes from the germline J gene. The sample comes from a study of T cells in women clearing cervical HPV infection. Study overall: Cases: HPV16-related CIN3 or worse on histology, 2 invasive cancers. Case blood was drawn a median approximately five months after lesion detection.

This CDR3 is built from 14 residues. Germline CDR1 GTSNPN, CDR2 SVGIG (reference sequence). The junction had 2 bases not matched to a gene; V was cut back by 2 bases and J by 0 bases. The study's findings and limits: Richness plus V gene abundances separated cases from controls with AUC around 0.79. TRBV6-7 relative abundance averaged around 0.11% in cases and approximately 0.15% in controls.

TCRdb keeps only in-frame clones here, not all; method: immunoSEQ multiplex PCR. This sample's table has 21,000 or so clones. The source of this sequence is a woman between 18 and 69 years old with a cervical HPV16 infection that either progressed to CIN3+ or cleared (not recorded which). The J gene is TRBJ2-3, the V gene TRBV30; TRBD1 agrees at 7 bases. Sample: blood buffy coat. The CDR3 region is CAWSWGQSTDTQYF. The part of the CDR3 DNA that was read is TGTGCCTGGAGTTGGGGACAGAGCACAGATACG.